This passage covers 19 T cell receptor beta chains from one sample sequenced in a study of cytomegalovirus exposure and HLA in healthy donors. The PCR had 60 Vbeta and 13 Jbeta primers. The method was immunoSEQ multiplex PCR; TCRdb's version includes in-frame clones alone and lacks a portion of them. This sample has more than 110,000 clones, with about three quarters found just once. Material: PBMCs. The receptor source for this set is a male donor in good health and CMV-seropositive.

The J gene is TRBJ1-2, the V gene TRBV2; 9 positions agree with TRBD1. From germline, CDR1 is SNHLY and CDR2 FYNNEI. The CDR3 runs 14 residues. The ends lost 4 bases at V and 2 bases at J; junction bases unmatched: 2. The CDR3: CASSATGGNYGYTF. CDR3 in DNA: TGTGCCAGCAGTGCAACAGGGGGCAACTATGGCTACACCTTC. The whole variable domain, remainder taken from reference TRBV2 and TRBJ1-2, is EPEVTQTPSHQVTQMGQEVILRCVPISNHLYFYWYRQILGQKVEFLVSFYNNEISEKSEIFDDQFSVERPDGSNFTLKIRSTKLEDSAMYFCASSATGGNYGYTFGSGTRLTVV.

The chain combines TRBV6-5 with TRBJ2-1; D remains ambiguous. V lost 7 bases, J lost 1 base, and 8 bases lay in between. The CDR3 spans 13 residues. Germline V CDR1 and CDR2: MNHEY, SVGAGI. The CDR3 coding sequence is TGTGCCAGCACCCCCAGATCCTACAATGAGCAGTTCTTC. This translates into CASTPRSYNEQFF.

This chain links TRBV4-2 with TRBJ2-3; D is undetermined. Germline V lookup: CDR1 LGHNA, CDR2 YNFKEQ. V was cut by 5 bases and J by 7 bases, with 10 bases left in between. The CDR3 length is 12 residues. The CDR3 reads CASSDLRHTQYF. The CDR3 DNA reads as TGTGCCAGCAGCGATCTACGCCATACGCAGTATTTT.

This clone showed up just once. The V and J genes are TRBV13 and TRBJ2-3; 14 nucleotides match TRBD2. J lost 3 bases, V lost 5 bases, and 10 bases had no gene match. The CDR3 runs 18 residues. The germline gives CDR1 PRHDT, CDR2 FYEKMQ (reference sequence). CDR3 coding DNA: TGTGCCAGCAGCCCGTCCCCGGGACTAGCGGGAGCTACAGATACGCAGTATTTT. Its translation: CASSPSPGLAGATDTQYF.

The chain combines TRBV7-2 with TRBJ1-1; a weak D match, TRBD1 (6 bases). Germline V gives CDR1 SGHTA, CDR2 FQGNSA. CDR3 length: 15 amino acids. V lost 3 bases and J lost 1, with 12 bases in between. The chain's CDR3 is CASSLQGLQNTEAFF. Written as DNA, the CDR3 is TGTGCCAGCAGCTTGCAGGGGCTGCAGAACACTGAAGCTTTCTTT. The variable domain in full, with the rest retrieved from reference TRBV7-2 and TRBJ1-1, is GAGVSQSPSNKVTEKGKDVELRCDPISGHTALYWYRQSLGQGLEFLIYFQGNSAPDKSGLPSDRFSAERTGGSVSTLTIQRTQQEDSAVYLCASSLQGLQNTEAFFGQGTRLTVV.

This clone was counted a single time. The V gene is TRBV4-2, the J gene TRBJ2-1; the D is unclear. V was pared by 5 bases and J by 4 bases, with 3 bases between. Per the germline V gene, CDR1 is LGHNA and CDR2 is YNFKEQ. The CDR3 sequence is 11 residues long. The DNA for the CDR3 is TGTGCCAGCAGCACTTACAATGAGCAGTTCTTC. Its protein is CASSTYNEQFF.

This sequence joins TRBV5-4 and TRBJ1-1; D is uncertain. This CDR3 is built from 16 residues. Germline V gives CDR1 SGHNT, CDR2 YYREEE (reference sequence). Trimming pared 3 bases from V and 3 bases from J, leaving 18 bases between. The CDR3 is CASSSARVSKDTEAFF. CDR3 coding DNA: TGTGCCAGCAGCTCCGCGAGGGTAAGCAAGGACACTGAAGCTTTCTTT. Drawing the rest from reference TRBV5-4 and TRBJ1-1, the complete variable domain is ETGVTQSPTHLIKTRGQQVTLRCSSQSGHNTVSWYQQALGQGPQFIFQYYREEENGRGNFPPRFSGLQFPNYSSELNVNALELDDSALYLCASSSARVSKDTEAFFGQGTRLTVV.

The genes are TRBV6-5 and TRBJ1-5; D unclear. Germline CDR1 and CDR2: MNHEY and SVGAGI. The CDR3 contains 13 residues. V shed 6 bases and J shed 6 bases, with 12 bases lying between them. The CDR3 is CASRGGISQPQHF. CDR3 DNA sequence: TGTGCCAGCAGAGGAGGGATTTCTCAGCCCCAGCATTTT.

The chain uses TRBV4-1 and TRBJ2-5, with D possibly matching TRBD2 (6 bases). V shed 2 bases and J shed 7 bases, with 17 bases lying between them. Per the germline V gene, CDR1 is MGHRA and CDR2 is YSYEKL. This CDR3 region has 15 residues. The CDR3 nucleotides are TGCGCCAGCAGCCAACTGGGACTCCCCGACGGGACCCAGTACTTC. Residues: CASSQLGLPDGTQYF.

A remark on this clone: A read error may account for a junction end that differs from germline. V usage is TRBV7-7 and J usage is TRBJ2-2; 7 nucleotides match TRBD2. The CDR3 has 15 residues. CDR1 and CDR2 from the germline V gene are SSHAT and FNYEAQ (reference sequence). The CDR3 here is CASSSRGGLTGELFF. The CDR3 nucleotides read TGTGCTAGCAGCTCCCGCGGGGGACTTACCGGGGAGCTGTTTTTT.

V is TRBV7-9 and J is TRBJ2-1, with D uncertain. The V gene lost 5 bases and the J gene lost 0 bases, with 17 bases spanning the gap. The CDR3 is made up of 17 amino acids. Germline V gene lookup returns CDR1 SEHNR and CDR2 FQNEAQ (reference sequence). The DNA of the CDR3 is TGTGCCAGCAGCGCCGTGACAAGGCCGACCTCCTACAATGAGCAGTTCTTC. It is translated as CASSAVTRPTSYNEQFF.

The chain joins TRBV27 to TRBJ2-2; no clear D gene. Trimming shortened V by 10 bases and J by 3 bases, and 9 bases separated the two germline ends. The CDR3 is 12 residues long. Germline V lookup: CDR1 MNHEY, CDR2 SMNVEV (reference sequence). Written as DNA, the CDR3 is TGTGCCACCTTACAGCACACCGGGGAGCTGTTTTTT. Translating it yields CATLQHTGELFF.

The CDR3 DNA is TGTGCCTGGAGGATAGCATATGGCTACACCTTC. Encoded protein: CAWRIAYGYTF. V usage is TRBV30 and J usage is TRBJ1-2; D ambiguous. Trimming removed 3 bases at V and 5 bases at J, with 7 bases between. Per the germline V gene, CDR1 is GTSNPN and CDR2 is SVGIG (reference sequence). The CDR3 has 11 amino acids. Full variable domain (rest looked up from reference TRBV30 and TRBJ1-2): SQTIHQWPATLVQPVGSPLSLECTVEGTSNPNLYWYRQAAGRGLQLLFYSVGIGQISSEVPQNLSASRPQDRQFILSSKKLLLSDSGFYLCAWRIAYGYTFGSGTRLTVV.

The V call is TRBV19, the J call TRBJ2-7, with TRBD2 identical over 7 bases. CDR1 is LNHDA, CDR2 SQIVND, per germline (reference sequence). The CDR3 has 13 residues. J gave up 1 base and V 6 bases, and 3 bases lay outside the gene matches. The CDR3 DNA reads TGTGCCAGTAGGGGGGGACTATCCTACGAGCAGTACTTC. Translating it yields CASRGGLSYEQYF.

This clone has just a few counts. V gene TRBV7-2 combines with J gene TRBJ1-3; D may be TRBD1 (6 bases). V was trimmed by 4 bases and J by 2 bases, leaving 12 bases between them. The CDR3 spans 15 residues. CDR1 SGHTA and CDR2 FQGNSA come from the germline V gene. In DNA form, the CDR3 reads TGTGCCAGCAGCTCCCTCCAGGGGACTGGAAACACCATATATTTT. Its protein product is CASSSLQGTGNTIYF. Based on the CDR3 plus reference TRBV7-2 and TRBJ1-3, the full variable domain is GAGVSQSPSNKVTEKGKDVELRCDPISGHTALYWYRQSLGQGLEFLIYFQGNSAPDKSGLPSDRFSAERTGGSVSTLTIQRTQQEDSAVYLCASSSLQGTGNTIYFGEGSWLTVV.

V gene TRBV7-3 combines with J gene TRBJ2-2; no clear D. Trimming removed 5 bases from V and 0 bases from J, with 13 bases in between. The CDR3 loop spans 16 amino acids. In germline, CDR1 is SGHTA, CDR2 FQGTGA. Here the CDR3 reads CASSPDIRSNTGELFF. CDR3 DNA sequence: TGTGCCAGCAGCCCCGACATTCGGTCGAACACCGGGGAGCTGTTTTTT.

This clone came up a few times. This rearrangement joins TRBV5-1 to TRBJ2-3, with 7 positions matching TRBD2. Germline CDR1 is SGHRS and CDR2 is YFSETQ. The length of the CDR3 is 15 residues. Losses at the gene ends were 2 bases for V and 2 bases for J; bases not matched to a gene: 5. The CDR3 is CASSFQGGYTDTQYF. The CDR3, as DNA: TGCGCCAGCAGCTTCCAGGGAGGGTACACAGATACGCAGTATTTT.

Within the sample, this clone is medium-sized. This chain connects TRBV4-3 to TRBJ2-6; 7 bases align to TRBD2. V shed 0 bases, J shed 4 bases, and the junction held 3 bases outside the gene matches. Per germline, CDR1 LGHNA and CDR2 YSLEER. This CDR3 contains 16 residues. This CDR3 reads CASSQESGAGANVLTF. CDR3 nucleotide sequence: TGCGCCAGCAGCCAAGAGAGCGGGGCGGGGGCCAACGTCCTGACTTTC.

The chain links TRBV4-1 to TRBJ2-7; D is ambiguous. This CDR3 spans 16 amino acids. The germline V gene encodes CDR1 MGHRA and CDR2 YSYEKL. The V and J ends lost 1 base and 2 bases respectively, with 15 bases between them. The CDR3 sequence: CASSQVVSRSPYEQYF. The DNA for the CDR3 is TGCGCCAGCAGCCAAGTAGTAAGTCGGTCCCCCTACGAGCAGTACTTC.